This T cell receptor (beta chain) was recorded in a study of CD8 T cells in Susac syndrome. Study context: Among sequenced Susac syndrome patients, over 5 had active disease and eight were in remission. Study-wide findings and caveats: It was acknowledged in the study that its TCR sequencing and HLA analysis involved a relatively small number of individuals.

The CDR3 runs 15 residues. From germline, CDR1 is SGHVS and CDR2 FNYEAQ. Trimming stripped 0 bases from V and 5 bases from J, with 11 bases between. Random-hexamer reverse transcription was applied to roughly 0.5 to 1 ug RNA. TCRdb re-called the immunoSEQ multiplex PCR reads through MiXCR, storing one row per CDR3 protein. The sample lists 150,000 or so distinct CDR3 sequences, roughly 94% seen once, with approximately 0.13% in the top ten. To note about this clonotype: Its antigen is not identified.

This rearrangement joins TRBV7-6 to TRBJ2-1; D assignment may be TRBD1 or TRBD2 (5 bases each). The sequenced sample consisted of CD4+ T cells from PBMCs. The receptor comes from a human donor with Susac syndrome. CDR3 residues: CASSLAQGPNNEQFF. In DNA, the CDR3 is TGTGCCAGCAGCTTAGCGCAGGGACCCAACAATGAGCAGTTCTTC.